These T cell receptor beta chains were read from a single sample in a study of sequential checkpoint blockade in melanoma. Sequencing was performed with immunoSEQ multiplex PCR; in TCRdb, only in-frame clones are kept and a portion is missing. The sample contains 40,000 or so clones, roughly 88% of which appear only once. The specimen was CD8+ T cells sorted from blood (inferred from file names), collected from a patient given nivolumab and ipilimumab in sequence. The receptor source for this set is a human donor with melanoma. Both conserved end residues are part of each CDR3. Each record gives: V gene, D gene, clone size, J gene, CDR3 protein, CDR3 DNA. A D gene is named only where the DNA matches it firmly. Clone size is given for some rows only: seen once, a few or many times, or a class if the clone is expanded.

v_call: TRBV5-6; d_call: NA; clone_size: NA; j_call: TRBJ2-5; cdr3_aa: CASSSLSETQYF; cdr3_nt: TGTGCCAGCAGTTCCCTTAGCGAGACCCAGTACTTC
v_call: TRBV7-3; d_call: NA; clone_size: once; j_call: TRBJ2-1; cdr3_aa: CASSANSNEQFF; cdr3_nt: TGTGCCAGCAGCGCGAACAGCAATGAGCAGTTCTTC
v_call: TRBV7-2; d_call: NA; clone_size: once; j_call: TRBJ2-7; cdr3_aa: CASSSTDRGTSYEQYF; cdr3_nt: TGTGCCAGCAGCTCAACCGATAGAGGAACCTCCTACGAGCAGTACTTC
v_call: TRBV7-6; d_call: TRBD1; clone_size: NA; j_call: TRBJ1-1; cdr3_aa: CASSGRDSNTEAFF; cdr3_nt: TGTGCCAGCAGCGGACGGGACAGTAACACTGAAGCTTTCTTT
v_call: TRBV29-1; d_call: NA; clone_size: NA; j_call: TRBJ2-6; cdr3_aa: CSVGGTGANVLTF; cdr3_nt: TGCAGCGTTGGAGGGACTGGGGCCAACGTCCTGACTTTC
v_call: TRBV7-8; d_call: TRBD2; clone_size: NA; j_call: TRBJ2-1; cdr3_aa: CASSFLALAGGLVSGEQFF; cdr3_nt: TGTGCCAGCAGCTTTTTAGCGCTAGCGGGAGGGTTGGTGTCCGGTGAGCAGTTCTTC
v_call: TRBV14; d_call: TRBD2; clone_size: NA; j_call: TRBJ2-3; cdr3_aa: CASSLLAGGGFEQYF; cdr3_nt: TGTGCCAGCAGCCTCCTAGCGGGAGGAGGTTTCGAGCAGTATTTT
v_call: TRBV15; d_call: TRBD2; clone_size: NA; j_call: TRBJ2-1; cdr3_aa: CATSRDRLAGGNEQFF; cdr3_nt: TGTGCCACCAGCAGAGATCGCCTAGCGGGAGGGAATGAGCAGTTCTTC
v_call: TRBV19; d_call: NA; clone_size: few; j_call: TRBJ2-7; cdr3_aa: CASSITGDSYEQYF; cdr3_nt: TGTGCCAGTAGTATTACGGGAGACTCCTACGAGCAGTACTTC
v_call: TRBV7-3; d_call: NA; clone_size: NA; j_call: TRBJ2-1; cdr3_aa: CASSPRGLETSSYNEQFF; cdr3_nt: TGTGCCAGCAGCCCCCGAGGGCTAGAAACCAGCTCCTACAATGAGCAGTTCTTC
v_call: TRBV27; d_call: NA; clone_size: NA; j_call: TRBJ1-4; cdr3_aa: CASSLLGLGAELFF; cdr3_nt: TGTGCCAGCAGTTTACTGGGTCTTGGGGCGGAACTGTTTTTT
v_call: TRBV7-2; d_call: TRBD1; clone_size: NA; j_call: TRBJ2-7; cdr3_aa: CASSLALRGQGRSEQYF; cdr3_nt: TGTGCCAGCAGCTTAGCGCTCAGGGGACAGGGGAGGTCCGAGCAGTACTTC
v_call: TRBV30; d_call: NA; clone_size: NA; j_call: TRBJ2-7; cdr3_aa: CASSTESYEQYF; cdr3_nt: TGTGCCTCGTCAACGGAGTCCTACGAGCAGTACTTC
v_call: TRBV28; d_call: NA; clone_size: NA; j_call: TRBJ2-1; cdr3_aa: CASSLGASEANEQFF; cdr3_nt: TGTGCCAGCAGTTTAGGGGCTAGCGAAGCCAATGAGCAGTTCTTC
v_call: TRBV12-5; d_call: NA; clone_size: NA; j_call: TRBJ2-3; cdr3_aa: CASGWGLAPSTDTQYF; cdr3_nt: TGTGCTAGTGGTTGGGGGCTAGCCCCTTCGACAGATACGCAGTATTTT
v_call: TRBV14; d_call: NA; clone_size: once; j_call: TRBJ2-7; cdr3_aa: CASSQARSAGLDSYEQYF; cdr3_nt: TGTGCCAGCAGCCAAGCAAGATCTGCAGGGTTAGATTCCTACGAGCAGTACTTC
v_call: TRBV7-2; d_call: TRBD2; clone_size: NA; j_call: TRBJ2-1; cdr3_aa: CASSPGTSGANNEQFF; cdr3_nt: TGTGCCAGCAGCCCCGGGACTAGCGGGGCTAACAATGAGCAGTTCTTC
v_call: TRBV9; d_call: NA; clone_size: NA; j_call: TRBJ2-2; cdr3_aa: CASSVRVYTGELFF; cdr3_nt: TGTGCCAGCAGCGTCAGGGTTTACACCGGGGAGCTGTTTTTT
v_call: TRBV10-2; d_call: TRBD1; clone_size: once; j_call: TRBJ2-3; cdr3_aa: CASRRGLTDTQYF; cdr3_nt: TGCGCCAGCAGAAGGGGGCTCACAGATACGCAGTATTTT
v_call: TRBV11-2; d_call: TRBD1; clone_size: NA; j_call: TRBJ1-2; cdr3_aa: CASSPLQGDGYTF; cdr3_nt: TGTGCCAGCAGCCCTCTACAGGGGGATGGCTACACCTTC
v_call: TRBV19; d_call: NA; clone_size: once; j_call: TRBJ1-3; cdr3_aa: CASSPETVSGNTIYF; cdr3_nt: TGTGCCAGTAGTCCGGAGACGGTCTCTGGAAACACCATATATTTT
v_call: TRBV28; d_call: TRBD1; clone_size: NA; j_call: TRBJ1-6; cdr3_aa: CASRYGQGNSPLHF; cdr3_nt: TGTGCCAGCAGATACGGACAGGGCAATTCACCCCTCCACTTT
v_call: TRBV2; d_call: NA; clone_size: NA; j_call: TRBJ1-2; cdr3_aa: CASSEALGVRNYGYTF; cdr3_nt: TGTGCCAGCAGTGAAGCGCTTGGCGTCAGGAACTATGGCTACACCTTC
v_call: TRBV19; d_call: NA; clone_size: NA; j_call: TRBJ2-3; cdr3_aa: CASSSPPSTDTQYF; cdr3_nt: TGTGCCAGCTCTAGCCCTCCTAGCACAGATACGCAGTATTTT
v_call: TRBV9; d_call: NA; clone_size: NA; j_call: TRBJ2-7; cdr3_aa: CASSTSGGSPSEQYF; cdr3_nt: TGTGCCAGCAGCACTAGTGGTGGGTCTCCTAGCGAGCAGTACTTC
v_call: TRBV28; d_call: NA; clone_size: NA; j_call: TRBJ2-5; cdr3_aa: CASSLVADQETQYF; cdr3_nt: TGTGCCAGCAGTTTAGTGGCGGATCAAGAGACCCAGTACTTC
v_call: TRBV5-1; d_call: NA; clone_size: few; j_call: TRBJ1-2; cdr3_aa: CASSFAEVRGNYGYTF; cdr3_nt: TGCGCCAGCAGCTTCGCCGAGGTACGGGGGAACTATGGCTACACCTTC
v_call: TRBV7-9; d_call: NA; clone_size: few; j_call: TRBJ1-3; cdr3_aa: CASTLTQSGNTIYF; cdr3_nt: TGTGCCAGCACCTTAACCCAGTCTGGAAACACCATATATTTT
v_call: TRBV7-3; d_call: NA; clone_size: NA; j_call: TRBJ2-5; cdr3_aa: CASSLMAGSGETQYF; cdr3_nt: TGTGCCAGCAGCTTAATGGCAGGGTCGGGAGAGACCCAGTACTTC
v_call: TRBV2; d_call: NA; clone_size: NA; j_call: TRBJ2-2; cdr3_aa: CASKVDWELFF; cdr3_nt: TGTGCCAGCAAGGTCGACTGGGAGCTGTTTTTT
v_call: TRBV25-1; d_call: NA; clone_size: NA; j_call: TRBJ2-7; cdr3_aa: CASSSHPYEQYF; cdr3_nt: TGTGCCAGCAGTTCACATCCCTACGAGCAGTACTTC